The source of this TCR beta chain is a study of T cells in Graves' hyperthyroidism and ophthalmopathy. Study results and limitations: Most thyroid clonotypes that were expanded above 0.001 also turned up in blood.

The CDR3 covers 13 residues. Trimming left V 5 bases short and J 2 bases short, with 10 bases between. Germline CDR1 is SGHRS and CDR2 is YFSETQ. This clonotype was observed many times. Its target is unknown. TCR beta CDR3 region amplification was performed from RNA transcripts. Using the HTBI primer set, a first-round RT-PCR was run on the TCR CDR3. Each CDR3 protein gets one entry after TCRdb re-called the multiplex PCR reads with MiXCR. The sample contains roughly 720,000 distinct CDR3 sequences, roughly a sixth of which appear only once. Sequenced sample: blood. The gene calls are TRBV5-1 and TRBJ1-2, with D unclear. The TCR was taken from a man aged 50 or older with Graves' hyperthyroidism. For the CDR3, the DNA is TGCGCCAGCAGGTTTAGTCAGAACTATGGCTACACCTTC. Translated: CASRFSQNYGYTF.